This T cell receptor (beta chain) was identified during a study of somatic mutations in cytotoxic T cells in rheumatoid arthritis. Data came from immunoSEQ multiplex PCR; TCRdb stores just in-frame clones and leaves some out. This repertoire shows under 11,000 clones, roughly 80% found once; its top ten account for roughly 23%. Study-level points and caveats: Comparison of CD8+ T-cell clonality between rheumatoid arthritis patients and age-matched healthy controls yielded no significant difference. Slight TRBV07 underrepresentation in rheumatoid arthritis patients went unadjusted for multiple comparisons.

Positively selected by magnetic beads, CD4+ and CD8+ cells were purity-checked by flow cytometry. Germline assignment: CDR1 SGHNT and CDR2 YYREEE (reference sequence). This CDR3 is built from 17 residues. Deletions cut 3 bases from V and 5 bases from J, with 22 bases between. Details on this clone: Its target is unknown.

This TCR came from a man in his forties or fifties in good health. Sample: CD8+ T cells sorted from blood. This chain connects TRBV5-4 to TRBJ2-3; possibly TRBD2 for D (6 bases). CDR3 bases: TGTGCCAGCAGCTCCCTGGAGGGGTCGAGCGGTAAAGATACGCAGTATTTT. This translates into CASSSLEGSSGKDTQYF.